This T cell receptor (beta chain) was captured in a study of follicular helper T cells after annual influenza vaccination. V gave up 4 bases and J gave up 1 base, with 10 bases separating them. This CDR3 region has 14 residues. Germline-derived CDR1 and CDR2 are ENHRY and SYGVKD. Regarding this clone: No antigen is known for it.

The time point was: 2014-2015 season, pre-vaccination. Donors with HIV/AIDS, active malignancy, immunomodulators or active illness were excluded. General study findings and limits: Day 7 ICOS+CD38+ clones were most often found later in ICOS-CD38- cTfh cells.

Sequencing used immunoSEQ multiplex PCR; TCRdb keeps in-frame clones, though not all of them. The sample holds more than 2,500 clones, approximately 79% seen once. The chain joins TRBV10-3 to TRBJ2-5; D possibly matches TRBD1 or TRBD2 (5 bases each). The sequence was collected from an adult who received the influenza vaccine. The starting material was CXCR5+ CD38- circulating T follicular helper cells from blood, obtained on the day of influenza vaccination. Noted subset: circulating Tfh, non-naive CD4+CXCR5+PD-1+ (ICOS+CD38+ or ICOS-CD38-). As DNA, the CDR3 is TGTGCCATCAGTGGAGGGGCCCTCCAAGAGACCCAGTACTTC. This codes for CAISGGALQETQYF.